Listed below are T cell receptor beta chains from one sample, sequenced in a study of regulatory T cells in long-lasting Graves disease. TCRdb analysed the multiplex PCR reads with MiXCR anew, one entry per CDR3 protein. Of more than 350,000 distinct CDR3 sequences in the sample, around 14% were seen once. The same specimen was also included in a second study, on T cells in Graves' hyperthyroidism and ophthalmopathy.

The source material was peripheral blood mononuclear cells (PBMCs), sampled at new diagnosis, from a patient treated with antithyroid drugs. Receptor source: a woman younger than 45 with Graves disease. The CDR3 runs from the conserved cysteine through the conserved F or W. The order of the fields is D gene, V gene, clone size, J gene, CDR3 protein, CDR3 DNA. The D gene is left open where the match is weak. Clone size is given for some rows only: seen once, a few or many times, or a class if the clone is expanded.

d_gene: NA
v_gene: TRBV5-1
abundance: NA
j_gene: TRBJ2-5
CDR3aa: CASQQGPRGGETQYF
CDR3nt: TGCGCCAGTCAACAGGGACCCCGAGGTGGTGAGACCCAGTACTTC

d_gene: NA
v_gene: TRBV20-1
abundance: many
j_gene: TRBJ2-7
CDR3aa: CSAVRASRYEQYF
CDR3nt: TGCAGTGCTGTGCGGGCCTCGCGGTACGAGCAGTACTTC

d_gene: NA
v_gene: TRBV13
abundance: many
j_gene: TRBJ2-7
CDR3aa: CASSLPGETYEQYF
CDR3nt: TGTGCCAGCAGCTTACCGGGGGAAACCTACGAGCAGTACTTC

d_gene: NA
v_gene: TRBV20-1
abundance: few
j_gene: TRBJ2-3
CDR3aa: CSAPETSTDTQYF
CDR3nt: TGCAGTGCTCCCGAGACTAGCACAGATACGCAGTATTTT

d_gene: NA
v_gene: TRBV7-9
abundance: few
j_gene: TRBJ1-1
CDR3aa: CASSFGDVDTEAFF
CDR3nt: TGTGCCAGCAGCTTCGGGGATGTGGACACTGAAGCTTTCTTT

d_gene: TRBD2
v_gene: TRBV7-9
abundance: few
j_gene: TRBJ2-1
CDR3aa: CASSQPGLAGEGGEQFF
CDR3nt: TGTGCCAGCAGCCAACCGGGACTAGCGGGAGAGGGGGGTGAGCAGTTCTTC

d_gene: TRBD2
v_gene: TRBV6-6
abundance: few
j_gene: TRBJ2-7
CDR3aa: CASSYSTAWEGYEQYF
CDR3nt: TGTGCCAGCAGTTACTCGACGGCCTGGGAGGGGTACGAGCAGTACTTC

d_gene: NA
v_gene: TRBV10-3
abundance: many
j_gene: TRBJ1-1
CDR3aa: CAIKQGGGSTEAFF
CDR3nt: TGTGCCATAAAACAGGGAGGGGGGAGCACTGAAGCTTTCTTT

d_gene: NA
v_gene: TRBV12-3/TRBV12-4
abundance: many
j_gene: TRBJ1-1
CDR3aa: CASRNSGTVETFF
CDR3nt: TGTGCCAGCCGAAATTCCGGGACCGTTGAGACTTTCTTT

d_gene: NA
v_gene: TRBV12-3/TRBV12-4
abundance: NA
j_gene: TRBJ1-4
CDR3aa: CASSLALRGAGDEKLFF
CDR3nt: TGTGCCAGCAGTTTAGCGCTTCGGGGGGCTGGGGATGAAAAACTGTTTTTT

d_gene: NA
v_gene: TRBV7-3
abundance: many
j_gene: TRBJ2-1
CDR3aa: CASSTGLGPQGQFF
CDR3nt: TGTGCCAGCAGCACCGGGCTGGGTCCACAGGGGCAGTTCTTC

d_gene: TRBD1
v_gene: TRBV20-1
abundance: NA
j_gene: TRBJ1-5
CDR3aa: CSADPGQGNQPQHF
CDR3nt: TGCAGTGCTGACCCGGGACAGGGGAATCAGCCCCAGCATTTT

d_gene: NA
v_gene: TRBV2
abundance: many
j_gene: TRBJ2-4
CDR3aa: CASSGPGQLAKNIQYF
CDR3nt: TGTGCCAGCAGTGGCCCCGGCCAATTAGCCAAAAACATTCAGTACTTC